This T cell receptor beta chain came from a study of tumor and adjacent non-tumor tissue in lung cancer. Study information: There were 12 adenocarcinoma, a couple of squamous cell carcinoma and 1 small cell lung cancer cases. Stage I to III disease affected 10 men and about five women aged roughly 31 to 76.

The CDR3 has 15 amino acids. In germline, CDR1 is SGHAT, CDR2 FQNNGV. Study outcomes and limitations: Compared with tumor, normal lung showed significantly lower TCR diversity.

The template was RNA from unsorted bulk tissue. Three rounds of nested PCR, following a modified ARM-PCR protocol, produced the TCRbeta library. TCRdb called the multiplex PCR reads again in MiXCR, with one record for every CDR3 protein. In the table there are some 80,000 distinct CDR3 sequences, around 77% of which are singletons. Regarding this clonotype: Its cognate antigen is unknown.

Material: lung tumor tissue. The chain combines TRBV11-2 with TRBJ2-7, with TRBD2 matching over 11 bases. This sequence was found in a woman in her 40s with non-small cell lung cancer. The CDR3 sequence is CVSSYPGTSGYEQYF. CDR3 bases: TGTGTCAGTAGCTACCCCGGGACTAGCGGATACGAGCAGTACTTC.